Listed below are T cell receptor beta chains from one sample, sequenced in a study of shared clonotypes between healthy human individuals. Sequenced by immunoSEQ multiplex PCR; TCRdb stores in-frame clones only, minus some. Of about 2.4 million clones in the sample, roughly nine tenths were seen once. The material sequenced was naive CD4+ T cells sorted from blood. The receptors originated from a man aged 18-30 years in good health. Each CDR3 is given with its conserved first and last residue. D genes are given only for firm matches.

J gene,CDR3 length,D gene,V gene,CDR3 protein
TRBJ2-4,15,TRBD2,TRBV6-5,CASSRSGSTLNIQYF
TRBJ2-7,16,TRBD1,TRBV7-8,CASSLGITGGPDEQYF
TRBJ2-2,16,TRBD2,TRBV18,CASSPPLAGVTGELFF
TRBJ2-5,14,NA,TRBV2,CASSTDVYQEAQYF
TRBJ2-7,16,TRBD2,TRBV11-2,CASSLLSSGGPYEQYF
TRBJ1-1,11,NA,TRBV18,CASSRDTEAFF
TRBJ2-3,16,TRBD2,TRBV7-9,CASSPRWGGATDTQYF
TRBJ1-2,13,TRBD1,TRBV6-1,CASALGQGIGYTF
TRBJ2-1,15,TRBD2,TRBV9,CASSVGGLGYNEQFF
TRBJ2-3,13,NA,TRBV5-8,CASSFRPPLTQYF
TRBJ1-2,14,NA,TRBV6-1,CAITDSISNYGYTF
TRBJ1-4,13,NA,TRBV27,CASSHSINEKLFF
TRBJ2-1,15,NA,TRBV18,CASSGRRDTFNEQFF
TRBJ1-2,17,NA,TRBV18,CASSREPGTLNPYGYTF
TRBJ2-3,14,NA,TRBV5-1,CASRRETSLDTQYF
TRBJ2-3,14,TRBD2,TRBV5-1,CASKRGESTDTQYF
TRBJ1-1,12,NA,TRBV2,CASSEGRTEAFF
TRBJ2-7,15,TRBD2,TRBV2,CASTISGGASYEQYF
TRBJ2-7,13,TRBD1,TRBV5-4,CASSSGQSYEQYF
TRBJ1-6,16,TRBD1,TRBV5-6,CASSLYGTAYNSPLHF
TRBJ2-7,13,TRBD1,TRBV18,CASSPSGTDEQYF
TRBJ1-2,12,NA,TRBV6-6,CASSLGGNGYTF
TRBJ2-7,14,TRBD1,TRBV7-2,CASSLDRGSYEQYF